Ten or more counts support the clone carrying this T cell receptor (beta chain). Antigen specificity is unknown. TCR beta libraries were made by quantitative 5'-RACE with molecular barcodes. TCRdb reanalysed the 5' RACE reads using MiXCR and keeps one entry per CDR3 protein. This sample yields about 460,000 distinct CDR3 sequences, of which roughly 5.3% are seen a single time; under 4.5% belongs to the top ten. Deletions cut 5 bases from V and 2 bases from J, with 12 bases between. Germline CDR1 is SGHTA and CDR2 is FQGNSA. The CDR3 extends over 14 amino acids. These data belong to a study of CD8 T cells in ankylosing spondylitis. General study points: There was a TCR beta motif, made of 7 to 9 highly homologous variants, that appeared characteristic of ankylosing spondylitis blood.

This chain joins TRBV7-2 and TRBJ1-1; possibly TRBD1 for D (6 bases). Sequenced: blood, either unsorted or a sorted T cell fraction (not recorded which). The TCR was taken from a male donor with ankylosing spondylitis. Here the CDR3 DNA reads TGTGCCAGCAGCAACCGGGACACCAACACTGAAGCTTTCTTT. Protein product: CASSNRDTNTEAFF.